This T cell receptor (beta chain) came from a study of T cell repertoires in aging, cancer and after chemotherapy. Multiplex touch-down PCR with TRB-A/B primers amplified rearranged V-D-J TRB sequences. Using its own MiXCR run on the multiplex PCR reads, TCRdb lists one record per CDR3 protein. The sample includes 1,700 or so distinct CDR3 sequences, roughly 37% seen only once; the top ten take 30% to 45%. The template was genomic DNA from peripheral blood, not RNA. Sequences were obtained from blood. The source is a human donor with a solid tumor.

The CDR3 reads CASSLGVRGHGQYF. The CDR3 region has the DNA TGTGCCAGCAGCTTGGGGGTCAGGGGGCACGGGCAGTACTTC. The chain links TRBV5-4 to TRBJ2-7, with 8 nucleotides matching TRBD1. Germline V lookup: CDR1 SGHNT, CDR2 YYREEE (reference sequence). V was pared by 0 bases and J by 9 bases, with 8 bases of the junction left unmatched. The CDR3 extends over 14 amino acids.